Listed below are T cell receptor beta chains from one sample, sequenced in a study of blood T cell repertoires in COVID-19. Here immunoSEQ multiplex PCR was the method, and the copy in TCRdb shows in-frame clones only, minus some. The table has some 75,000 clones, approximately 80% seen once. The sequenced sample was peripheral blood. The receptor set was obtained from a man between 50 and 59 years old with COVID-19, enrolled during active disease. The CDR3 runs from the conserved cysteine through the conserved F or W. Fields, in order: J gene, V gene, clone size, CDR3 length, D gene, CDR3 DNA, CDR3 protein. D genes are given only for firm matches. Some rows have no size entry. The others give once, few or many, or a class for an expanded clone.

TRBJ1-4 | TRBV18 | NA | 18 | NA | TGTGCCAGCTCACTTGACAGCCCGTTGATTGCAACTAATGAAAAACTGTTTTTT | CASSLDSPLIATNEKLFF
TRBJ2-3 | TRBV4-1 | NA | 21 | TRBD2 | TGCGCCAGCAGCCAAGCCTATGGACTAGCGGGAGTGGGGGCTAGCACAGATACGCAGTATTTT | CASSQAYGLAGVGASTDTQYF
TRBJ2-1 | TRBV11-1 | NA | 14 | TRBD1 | TGTGCCAGCAGCCCTCGGGACAGGGTTGATGAGCAGTTCTTC | CASSPRDRVDEQFF
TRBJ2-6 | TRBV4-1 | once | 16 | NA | TGCGCCAGCAGCCAAGGAGGGCGAGGGGGGGCCAACGTCCTGACTTTC | CASSQGGRGGANVLTF
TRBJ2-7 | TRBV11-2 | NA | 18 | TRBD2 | TGTGCCAGCAGCTCCACTTTCCGCGGCGGGGGAAGCTCCTACGAGCAGTACTTC | CASSSTFRGGGSSYEQYF
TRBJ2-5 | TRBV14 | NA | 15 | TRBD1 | TGTGCCAGCAGCCTCTGGACAGGGGTTCAAGAGACCCAGTACTTC | CASSLWTGVQETQYF
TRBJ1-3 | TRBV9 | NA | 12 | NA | TGTGCCAGCAGTGGACAGTCCGACACCATATATTTT | CASSGQSDTIYF
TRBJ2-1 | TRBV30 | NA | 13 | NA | TGTGCCTGGAGTGGTTCGACCGGGAATGAGCAGTTCTTC | CAWSGSTGNEQFF
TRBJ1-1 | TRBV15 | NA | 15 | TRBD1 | TGTGCCACCAGCAGAGATAGACAGGGGGTCACTGAAGCTTTCTTT | CATSRDRQGVTEAFF
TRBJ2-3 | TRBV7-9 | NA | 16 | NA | TGTGCCAGCAGCCAACCTCGGGCGGGTATAACAGATACGCAGTATTTT | CASSQPRAGITDTQYF
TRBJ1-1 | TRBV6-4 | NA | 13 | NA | TGTGCCAGCAGTTCCGAGGAGGGTGGAGAAGCTTTCTTT | CASSSEEGGEAFF
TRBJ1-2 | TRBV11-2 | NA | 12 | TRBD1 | TGTGCCAGCAGCCCCCAGGGGGGCAGCTACACCTTC | CASSPQGGSYTF
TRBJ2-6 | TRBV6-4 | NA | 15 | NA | TGTGCCAGCAGTGACCGCCAGACTGGGGCCAACGTCCTGACTTTC | CASSDRQTGANVLTF
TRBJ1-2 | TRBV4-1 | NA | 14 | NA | TGCGCCAGCAGCCAAGATGGACCCGGAGGGGGCTACACCTTC | CASSQDGPGGGYTF
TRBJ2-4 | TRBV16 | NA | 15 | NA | TGTGCCAGCAGCCAACAGCGAGCCGGCCCAAACATTCAGTACTTC | CASSQQRAGPNIQYF
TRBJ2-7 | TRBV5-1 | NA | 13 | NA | TGCGCCAGCAGCCCCGGACAGTCCTACGAGCAGTACTTC | CASSPGQSYEQYF
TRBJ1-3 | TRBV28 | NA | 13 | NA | TGTGCCAGCATCCAGGCCTCTGGAAACACCATATATTTT | CASIQASGNTIYF
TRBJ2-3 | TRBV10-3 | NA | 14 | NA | TGTGCCATCAGGACAGAGGACAGCACAGATACGCAGTATTTT | CAIRTEDSTDTQYF
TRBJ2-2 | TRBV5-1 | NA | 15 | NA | TGCGCCAGCAGCTTGAATCTACCGAACACCGGGGAGCTGTTTTTT | CASSLNLPNTGELFF
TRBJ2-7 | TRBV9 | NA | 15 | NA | TGTGCCAGCAGCGGGCAACTCGGGTCCACCTACGAGCAGTACTTC | CASSGQLGSTYEQYF
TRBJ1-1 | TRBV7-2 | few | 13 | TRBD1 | TGTGCCAGCAGCCCTGGACAGGGGCTGGGAGCTTTCTTT | CASSPGQGLGAFF
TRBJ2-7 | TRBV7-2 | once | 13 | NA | TGTGCCAGCAGCCCCCGGGAGTTACACGAGCAGTACTTC | CASSPRELHEQYF
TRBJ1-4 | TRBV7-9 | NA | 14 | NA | TGTGCCAGCAGCTTAGCAGAGAGTCGGGAAAAACTGTTTTTT | CASSLAESREKLFF
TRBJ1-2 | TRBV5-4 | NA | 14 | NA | TGTGCCAGCAGCCAGCGGGACCGTAGTTATGGCTACACCTTC | CASSQRDRSYGYTF
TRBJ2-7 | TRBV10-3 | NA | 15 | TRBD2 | TGTGCCATCAGTGATCAGGCTAGCGGCTCCTACGAGCAGTACTTC | CAISDQASGSYEQYF
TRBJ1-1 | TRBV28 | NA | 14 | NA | TGTGCCAGCAGAGGCGGGGAGTTAAGGACTGAAGCTTTCTTT | CASRGGELRTEAFF
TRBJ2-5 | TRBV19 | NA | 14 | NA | TGTGCCAGTAGTATCGGGGGGCGCCAAGAGACCCAGTACTTC | CASSIGGRQETQYF
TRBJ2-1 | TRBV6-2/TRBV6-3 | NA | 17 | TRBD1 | TGTGCCAGCAGTTACTCTCCAGGGGGCGTTCTTTACAATGAGCAGTTCTTC | CASSYSPGGVLYNEQFF
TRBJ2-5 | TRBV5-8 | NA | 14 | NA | TGTGCCAGCAGCTTGGGAGCCTCCCAAGAGACCCAGTACTTC | CASSLGASQETQYF
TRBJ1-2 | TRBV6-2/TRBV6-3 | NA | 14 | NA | TGTGCCAGCAGTCGCAGGATGCACCCGGATGGCTACACCTTC | CASSRRMHPDGYTF
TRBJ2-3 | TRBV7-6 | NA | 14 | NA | TGTGCCAGCAGCTTAGGAGCGACCACAGATACGCAGTATTTT | CASSLGATTDTQYF
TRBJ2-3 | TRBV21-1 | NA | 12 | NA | TGTGCCAGCGAGTTAGGCACAGATACGCAGTATTTT | CASELGTDTQYF
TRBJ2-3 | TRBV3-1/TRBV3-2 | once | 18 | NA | TGTGCCAGCAGCCAAGATGTGGGGCAAGTCCATGTGAAAGATACGCAGTATTTT | CASSQDVGQVHVKDTQYF
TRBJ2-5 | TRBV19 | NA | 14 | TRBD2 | TGTGCCAGTAGTACCCTCACGGGGGGAGAGACCCAGTACTTC | CASSTLTGGETQYF
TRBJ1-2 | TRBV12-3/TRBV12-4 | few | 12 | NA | TGTGCCAGCAGCCCTCGGTCCTATGGCTACACCTTC | CASSPRSYGYTF
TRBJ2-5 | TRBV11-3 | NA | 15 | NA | TGTGCCAGCAGCTTAGTGACAGGCAGCCGTGAGACCCAGTACTTC | CASSLVTGSRETQYF
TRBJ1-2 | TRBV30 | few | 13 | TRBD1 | TGTGCCTCCCCCGACAGGGAAAGAAATGGCTACACCTTC | CASPDRERNGYTF
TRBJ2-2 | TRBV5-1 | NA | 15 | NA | TGCGCCAGCAGTTTGCAGGCAGGGAAGAACGGGGAGCTGTTTTTT | CASSLQAGKNGELFF
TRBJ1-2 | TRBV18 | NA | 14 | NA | TGTGCCAGCTCACCCAACAGGGATAACTATGGCTACACCTTC | CASSPNRDNYGYTF
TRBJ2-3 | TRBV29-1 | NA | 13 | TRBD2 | TGCAGCGTTGGACTAGCGGACACAGATACGCAGTATTTT | CSVGLADTDTQYF
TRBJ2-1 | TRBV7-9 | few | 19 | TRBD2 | TGTGCCAGCAGCTCTACCGGGACTAGCGGGGGCCCCGCCTACAATGAGCAGTTCTTC | CASSSTGTSGGPAYNEQFF
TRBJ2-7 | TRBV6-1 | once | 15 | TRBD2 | TGTGCCAGCAGTGAATTAAGCGGGAGGGATGGGGAGCAGTACTTC | CASSELSGRDGEQYF
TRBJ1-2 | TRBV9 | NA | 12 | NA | TGTGCCAGCAGCGCTGGACAGTATGGCTACACCTTC | CASSAGQYGYTF
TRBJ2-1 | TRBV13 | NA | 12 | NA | TGTGCCAGCAGCCAACAGGGAAATGAGCAGTTCTTC | CASSQQGNEQFF
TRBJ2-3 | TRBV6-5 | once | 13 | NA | TGTGCCAGCAAGCTGAACCGGGTCGATACGCAGTATTTT | CASKLNRVDTQYF
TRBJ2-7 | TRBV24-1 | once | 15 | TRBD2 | TGTGCCACCAGTTTAGGGACTAGCGGGAGTCACGAGCAGTACTTC | CATSLGTSGSHEQYF
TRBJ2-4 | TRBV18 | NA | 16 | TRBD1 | TGTGCCAGCTCACCAGGACAGGGAAAGCCCAAAAACATTCAGTACTTC | CASSPGQGKPKNIQYF
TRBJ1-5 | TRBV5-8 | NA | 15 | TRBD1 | TGTGCCAGCAGCTTGGGACAGGGGGTCGATCAGCCCCAGCATTTT | CASSLGQGVDQPQHF
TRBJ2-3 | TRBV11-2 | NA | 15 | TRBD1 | TGTGCCAGCAGCTTCTTACAGGGGGGTAGCAGAGCGCAGTATTTT | CASSFLQGGSRAQYF
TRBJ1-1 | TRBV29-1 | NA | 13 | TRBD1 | TGCAGCGCCAATACAGGGGGTAGGACTGAAGCTTTCTTT | CSANTGGRTEAFF
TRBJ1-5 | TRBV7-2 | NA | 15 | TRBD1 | TGTGCCAGCAGCGTGACAGGGGGTGGATATCAGCCCCAGCATTTT | CASSVTGGGYQPQHF
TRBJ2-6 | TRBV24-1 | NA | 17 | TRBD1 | TGTGCCACCAGTGAGTGGGACAGGGGGTCCGGGGCCAACGTCCTGACTTTC | CATSEWDRGSGANVLTF
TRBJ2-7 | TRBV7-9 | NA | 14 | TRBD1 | TGTGCCAGCAGCTGGGGACAGGGGGCGAACGAGCAGTACTTC | CASSWGQGANEQYF
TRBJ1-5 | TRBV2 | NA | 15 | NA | TGTGCCAGCACCTCGGAGGGGTCGAGGAATCAGCCCCAGCATTTT | CASTSEGSRNQPQHF
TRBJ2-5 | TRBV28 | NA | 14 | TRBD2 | TGTGCCAGCAGTTTTGCGGGAGAATTAGAGACCCAGTACTTC | CASSFAGELETQYF
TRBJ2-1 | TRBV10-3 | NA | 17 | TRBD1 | TGTGCCATCAGTGAGACGACAGGGGGGAGCTCCTACAATGAGCAGTTCTTC | CAISETTGGSSYNEQFF